The 8 T cell receptor beta chains listed next were all sequenced from one sample in a study of a mutant IDH1 vaccine in newly diagnosed glioma. What these receptors recognize is not known. Noted time point: week 11, during vaccination. Doses comprised 300 ug of mutant IDH1 20-mer peptide each, plus topical imiquimod. Repertoires were generated with immunoSEQ multiplex PCR, while TCRdb's copy carries only in-frame clones and drops some. The sample yields some 64,000 clones, roughly 80% seen once. The source was PBMCs, collected from a glioma patient whose treatment included an IDH1 peptide vaccine. These receptors were taken from a man in his fifties with glioma.

The V and J genes are TRBV27 and TRBJ2-7; 9 bases fit TRBD1. Germline trimming cut 3 bases from V and 5 bases from J; bases unmatched to any gene: 8. The CDR3 spans 15 residues. Germline V CDR1 and CDR2: MNHEY, SMNVEV (reference sequence). This chain's CDR3 is CASSFSGQGRHEQYF. The DNA for the CDR3 is TGTGCCAGCAGTTTCTCGGGACAGGGTCGCCACGAGCAGTACTTC.

The chain employs TRBV7-2 and TRBJ2-5, with D possibly matching TRBD1 (6 bases). V lost 6 bases to trimming and J lost 7 bases, with 12 bases between them. The CDR3 is made up of 12 amino acids. Germline V gene sequence: CDR1 SGHTA, CDR2 FQGNSA. The CDR3 DNA reads as TGTGCCAGCAGAGGGGACATTTGGACCCAGTACTTC. Amino acids: CASRGDIWTQYF.

The chain uses TRBV18 and TRBJ1-2; the D gene is possibly TRBD1 (6 bases). The V and J ends lost 2 bases and 6 bases respectively, with 10 bases between them. CDR3 length: 13 residues. Germline V gives CDR1 KGHSH, CDR2 LQKENI. The CDR3 region is CASSPRTDDGYTF. The DNA for the CDR3 is TGTGCCAGCTCACCAAGGACAGACGATGGCTACACCTTC.

The chain uses TRBV19 and TRBJ2-5; TRBD2 matches 13 bases. The CDR3 contains 20 residues. CDR1 is LNHDA, CDR2 SQIVND, per germline (reference sequence). V was clipped by 5 bases and J by 2 bases; unmatched bases: 17. The CDR3 spells CASSQLPYSGLAGEQETQYF. The DNA of the CDR3 is TGTGCCAGTAGTCAACTGCCGTATTCCGGACTAGCGGGGGAGCAAGAGACCCAGTACTTC.

The V and J genes are TRBV19 and TRBJ1-1, with D unresolved. Trimming shortened V by 6 bases and J by 2 bases, and 4 bases separated the two germline ends. CDR1 and CDR2 (germline): LNHDA, SQIVND (reference sequence). The CDR3 is 11 amino acids. The CDR3 spells CASSLNTEAFF. CDR3 DNA: TGTGCCAGTAGCTTAAACACTGAAGCTTTCTTT.

V and J are TRBV5-6 and TRBJ2-7; unclear D gene. The CDR3 extends over 11 amino acids. Between the trimmed V and J ends, which lost 6 bases and 4 bases, there was a span of 8 bases. Germline CDR1 and CDR2: SGHDT and YYEEEE. CDR3 sequence reads: CASTGQYEQYF. The CDR3 coding sequence is TGTGCCAGCACTGGGCAGTACGAGCAGTACTTC.

This clone was observed a few times. Other DNA sequences within the sample encode an identical CDR3. V and J are TRBV2 and TRBJ1-5; D unresolved. V lost 7 bases and J lost 0, with 7 bases in between. This CDR3 comprises 13 residues. In germline, CDR1 is SNHLY, CDR2 FYNNEI. DNA of the CDR3: TGTGCCAGCATGGGAGATAGCAATCAGCCCCAGCATTTT. It encodes CASMGDSNQPQHF.

This clone was counted a single time. The chain recombines TRBV5-1 with TRBJ2-5, with 8 bases lining up with TRBD1. The CDR3 length is 15 residues. V was clipped by 4 bases and J by 5 bases; unmatched bases: 10. The germline V gene encodes CDR1 SGHRS and CDR2 YFSETQ. Here the CDR3 reads CASSPNGQGSETQYF. The CDR3 DNA sequence: TGCGCCAGCAGCCCCAACGGACAGGGTTCGGAGACCCAGTACTTC.